This T cell receptor (beta chain) was sequenced in a study of T-cell reconstitution after alpha-beta-depleted transplantation in children. Study-wide results and limits: Roughly two months post-transplant, alpha-beta T cells reportedly originated from several hundred graft clones that had expanded.

Molecular barcoding with unique molecular identifiers was used for the TCRbeta library. One entry per CDR3 protein results from TCRdb running MiXCR on the PCR reads. The sample carries under 300,000 distinct CDR3 sequences, 9.5% to 13% recorded once. This clonotype was counted ten times or more. Its target is unknown. This specimen was peripheral blood, taken 180 days after TCRalphabeta/CD19-depleted stem cell transplant. The sequence was obtained from a male patient aged 2-10 years who had a stem cell transplant for chronic granulomatous disease, so the T cells may come from the graft donor.

The CDR3 loop is CSARVPGWDQPQHF. DNA for the CDR3: TGCAGTGCTAGAGTACCAGGGTGGGATCAGCCCCAGCATTTT. The V call is TRBV20-1, the J call TRBJ1-5, with TRBD1 as a possible D gene (5 bases). The germline V and J ends were trimmed by 1 base and 5 bases, with 12 bases remaining between them. Germline V gene data show CDR1 as DFQATT and CDR2 as SNEGSKA (reference sequence). The CDR3 length is 14 residues.